This T cell receptor beta chain was sequenced in a study of CD8 T cells in ankylosing spondylitis. Findings and caveats of the study: A TCR beta motif of fewer than 10 highly homologous variants seemed to mark ankylosing spondylitis blood. A number of the motif variants had already been described in reactive arthritis synovial fluid and blood.

Quantitative molecular-barcoded 5'-RACE generated the TCR beta libraries. TCRdb called the 5' RACE reads again in MiXCR, with one record for every CDR3 protein. The sample has 250,000 to 350,000 distinct CDR3 sequences; around 21% are singletons. Turning to this clonotype: Its matching antigen is unknown.

V lost 5 bases to trimming and J lost 5 bases; unmatched junction nucleotides: 8. Germline lookup yields CDR1 DFQATT and CDR2 SNEGSKA (reference sequence). The CDR3 runs 14 residues. The receptor was isolated from a female donor with ankylosing spondylitis or in good health (not recorded which). Sequenced input: blood, either unsorted or a sorted T cell fraction (not recorded which). The V gene is TRBV20-1, the J gene TRBJ2-5; TRBD1 matches at 10 bases. The CDR3 region is CSARDRGLGETQYF. The CDR3, as DNA: TGCAGTGCTCGGGACAGGGGCTTGGGGGAGACCCAGTACTTC.